This T cell receptor (beta chain) was profiled in a study of T cell repertoires in cytomegalovirus infection. The overall study: An indication of both CMV infection and matching HLA type came from public TCR beta signatures. General study results and limits: Using cumulative public TCR beta family frequency, the authors identified those who carried CMV together with the relevant HLA. CMV-specific TCR beta clonotypes restricted by HLA-C dominated the ex vivo response.

This clonotype has a handful of counts. Its antigen is undetermined. J lost 6 bases, V lost 6 bases, and 8 bases had no gene match. Germline-derived CDR1 and CDR2 are DFQATT and SNEGSKA (reference sequence). The CDR3 extends over 13 amino acids. MiXCR was run by TCRdb on the reads, yielding one entry per CDR3 protein. The sample has around 530,000 distinct CDR3 sequences, about 17% seen once. The chain recombines TRBV20-1 with TRBJ1-5; 7 bases align to TRBD1. The sequence derives from a human donor in good health (CMV status not recorded). Some clones in this sample may be carry-over from other donors' samples. The sequenced material came from CD8+ T cells from PBMCs. CDR3 loop: CSATTGAGQPQHF. As DNA, the CDR3 is TGCAGTGCGACAACAGGGGCGGGTCAGCCCCAGCATTTT.